The entry below gives a single TCR beta chain sequence along with its context. Its antigen is unidentified. This entry comes from a study of cytomegalovirus exposure and HLA in healthy donors. Study observations and caveats: In vitro experiments confirmed that three CMV-associated chains were specific for CMV antigens.

V dropped 4 bases and J dropped 0 bases, with 22 bases sitting between them. CDR1 is KGHSH and CDR2 is LQKENI in the germline V gene. The CDR3 is 20 residues long. Method: immunoSEQ multiplex PCR; TCRdb's copy keeps in-frame clones and lacks some. Of 200,000 to 250,000 clones listed, over 80% are singletons. Sequencing was done on a sample of PBMCs. This rearrangement joins TRBV18 to TRBJ2-6; tentatively, D is TRBD2 (6 bases). The source of this sequence is a woman younger than 45 in good health and CMV-seropositive. The CDR3 region has the DNA TGTGCCAGCTCACGATCGAAAGGGCGGGGAGGCGACTCTGGGGCCAACGTCCTGACTTTC. This translates into CASSRSKGRGGDSGANVLTF.